This passage covers 20 T cell receptor beta chains from one sample sequenced in a study of CD8 T cells in Susac syndrome. Random hexamers were used to reverse transcribe the RNA input (0.5 to 1 ug). TCRdb called the immunoSEQ multiplex PCR reads again in MiXCR, with one record for every CDR3 protein. The sample lists about 150,000 distinct CDR3 sequences; 85% to 95% were seen once. Sequencing was performed on CD4+ T cells from PBMCs. The receptors were gathered from a human donor with Susac syndrome.

V gene TRBV5-6 combines with J gene TRBJ2-7; 13 nucleotides match TRBD2. CDR1 is SGHDT, CDR2 YYEEEE, per germline. CDR3 length: 15 residues. V dropped 3 bases and J dropped 2; count of bases not matched to a gene: 2. The CDR3 loop is CASSWTSGGPYEQYF. The CDR3, as DNA: TGTGCCAGCAGCTGGACTAGCGGGGGACCCTACGAGCAGTACTTC.

CDR3 in amino acids: CSASPGLDGYTF. CDR3 nucleotide sequence: TGCAGTGCTAGCCCGGGACTTGATGGCTACACCTTC. The genes are TRBV20-1 and TRBJ1-2, with D tentatively TRBD1 (5 bases). This CDR3 region has 12 residues. In germline, CDR1 is DFQATT, CDR2 SNEGSKA (reference sequence). V was shortened by 3 bases and J by 6 bases, with 11 bases between the two germline ends.

This chain joins TRBV5-1 and TRBJ1-5; the D is unclear. The CDR3 is 17 residues long. Germline values: CDR1 SGHRS, CDR2 YFSETQ. Trimming cost V 1 base and J 1 base, with 15 bases left between them. The CDR3 here is CASSLLTQKGSNQPQHF. The CDR3 DNA reads TGCGCCAGCAGCTTGCTAACTCAGAAAGGGAGCAATCAGCCCCAGCATTTT.

This chain joins TRBV28 and TRBJ1-5; D possibly corresponds to TRBD1 (6 bases). The CDR3 is made up of 14 amino acids. CDR1 is MDHEN, CDR2 SYDVKM, per germline. The ends were cut back, 6 bases at V and 7 bases at J, with 16 bases in the middle. The CDR3 sequence: CASSQGGAGQPQHF. DNA for the CDR3: TGTGCCAGCAGCCAAGGGGGGGCGGGCCAGCCCCAGCATTTT.

This rearrangement joins TRBV5-6 to TRBJ2-5, with 12 bases fitting TRBD2. Trimming removed 3 bases from V and 4 bases from J; junction bases left unmatched: 1. Germline V CDR1 and CDR2: SGHDT, YYEEEE. This CDR3 spans 14 amino acids. The CDR3 nucleotides read TGTGCCAGCAGCTCTAGCGGGGGGGGAGAGACCCAGTACTTC. Its translation is CASSSSGGGETQYF.

The gene calls are TRBV7-2 and TRBJ1-2; D is uncertain. V was cut by 4 bases and J by 8 bases, with 14 bases left in between. The CDR3 sequence is 13 residues long. Germline V lookup: CDR1 SGHTA, CDR2 FQGNSA. Here the CDR3 reads CASSSLAGGGYTF. In nucleotides, the CDR3 is TGTGCCAGCAGCTCCTTGGCCGGAGGGGGCTACACCTTC.

This clonotype was detected only a few times. The chain is built from TRBV9 and TRBJ2-1, with a possible D match to TRBD2 (5 bases). Germline-derived CDR1 and CDR2 are SGDLS and YYNGEE. V was cut by 4 bases and J by 1 base, with 12 bases left in between. This CDR3 is built from 15 residues. The CDR3 loop reads CASSPRTGSYNEQFF. For the CDR3, the DNA is TGTGCCAGCAGCCCCCGGACGGGATCCTACAATGAGCAGTTCTTC.

This clonotype has only one observation. This chain joins TRBV3-1 and TRBJ2-7; no reliable D call. Germline V gene data show CDR1 as LGHDT and CDR2 as YNNKEL (reference sequence). V was pared by 8 bases and J by 1 base, with 18 bases between. The CDR3 sequence is 15 residues long. The CDR3 sequence is CASELGAMGSYEQYF. CDR3 coding DNA: TGTGCCAGCGAATTGGGCGCAATGGGGTCCTACGAGCAGTACTTC.

The V gene is TRBV15, the J gene TRBJ1-5, with a weak D call TRBD1 (5 bases). CDR1 and CDR2 (germline): LNHNV, YYDKDF (reference sequence). The CDR3 spans 17 residues. V was clipped by 2 bases and J by 2 bases, with 16 bases between them. In DNA form, the CDR3 reads TGTGCCACCAGCAGACCGGCAGGAGGAGGGGGCAATCAGCCCCAGCATTTT. Residues: CATSRPAGGGGNQPQHF.

This clonotype was seen only once. The chain carries TRBV2 and TRBJ2-1; 12 nucleotides agree with TRBD1. Germline V lookup: CDR1 SNHLY, CDR2 FYNNEI. The CDR3 has 15 residues. J was trimmed by 10 bases and V by 5 bases; bases with no gene match: 9. CDR3 bases: TGTGCCAGCAGTCCTTCCGGGACAGGGGGCCCAGAGCAGTTCTTC. This encodes CASSPSGTGGPEQFF.

The V gene is TRBV3-1, the J gene TRBJ1-1; D remains unclear. V was clipped by 4 bases and J by 1 base, with 7 bases between them. The CDR3 sequence is 13 residues long. Germline V gene sequence: CDR1 LGHDT, CDR2 YNNKEL (reference sequence). The CDR3 is CASSPKTNTEAFF. The CDR3, as DNA: TGTGCCAGCAGCCCGAAGACGAACACTGAAGCTTTCTTT. Based on the CDR3 plus reference TRBV3-1 and TRBJ1-1, the full variable domain is DTAVSQTPKYLVTQMGNDKSIKCEQNLGHDTMYWYKQDSKKFLKIMFSYNNKELIINETVPNRFSPKSPDKAHLNLHINSLELGDSAVYFCASSPKTNTEAFFGQGTRLTVV.

This clonotype has a single count. This chain joins TRBV12-3 or TRBV12-4 and TRBJ1-5; the D is unclear. With 6 bases removed from V and 4 bases from J, the gap between germline ends came to 7 bases. The CDR3 consists of 12 residues. CDR3 sequence: CASRRDNQPQHF. The CDR3 nucleotides read TGTGCCAGCAGGAGGGATAATCAGCCCCAGCATTTT.

The chain uses TRBV29-1 and TRBJ2-2; 8 bases match TRBD1. Germline V CDR1 and CDR2: SQVTM, ANQGSEA. Unmatched junction bases numbered 11, after V lost 7 bases and J lost 7 bases. The CDR3 has 14 residues. The CDR3 DNA follows: TGCAGCGCGACAGGGGATTGGGCCGGCGGGGAGCTGTTTTTT. It translates to CSATGDWAGGELFF.

CDR3 amino acids: CASSLDRYGYTF. The CDR3 DNA follows: TGTGCCAGCAGCTTAGATCGGTATGGCTACACCTTC. This sequence joins TRBV7-2 and TRBJ1-2; D call uncertain. V dropped 1 base and J dropped 5 bases, with 5 bases sitting between them. CDR1 and CDR2 from the germline V gene are SGHTA and FQGNSA. CDR3 length: 12 amino acids.

This chain uses TRBV19 with TRBJ2-2, with D unresolved. The CDR3 loop spans 11 amino acids. V was cut by 6 bases and J by 8 bases, with 7 bases left in between. The germline V gene encodes CDR1 LNHDA and CDR2 SQIVND (reference sequence). The chain's CDR3 is CASRRDGELFF. The CDR3, as DNA: TGTGCCAGTAGGAGAGATGGGGAGCTGTTTTTT. Looking up the rest from reference TRBV19 and TRBJ2-2 gives the full variable domain: DGGITQSPKYLFRKEGQNVTLSCEQNLNHDAMYWYRQDPGQGLRLIYYSQIVNDFQKGDIAEGYSVSREKKESFPLTVTSAQKNPTAFYLCASRRDGELFFGEGSRLTVL.

V is TRBV6-5 and J is TRBJ1-5; D is possibly TRBD1 (5 bases). Per the germline V gene, CDR1 is MNHEY and CDR2 is SVGAGI. V was shortened by 7 bases and J by 1 base, with 11 bases between the two germline ends. This CDR3 is 14 amino acids long. The CDR3 spells CASNPWGSNQPQHF. CDR3 coding DNA: TGTGCCAGCAACCCCTGGGGGAGCAATCAGCCCCAGCATTTT.

V gene TRBV4-2 combines with J gene TRBJ1-1; no definite D call. The germline V gene has CDR1 LGHNA and CDR2 YNFKEQ. Trimming removed 1 base at V and 7 bases at J, with 1 base between. The CDR3 extends over 10 amino acids. The CDR3 loop reads CASSQGEAFF. CDR3 DNA sequence: TGTGCCAGCAGCCAAGGTGAAGCTTTCTTT.

This clonotype was picked up one time. This chain connects TRBV7-3 to TRBJ2-5; D gene ambiguous. Germline V lookup: CDR1 SGHTA, CDR2 FQGTGA. The CDR3 runs to 12 residues. The ends were cut back, 2 bases at V and 7 bases at J, with 8 bases in the middle. For the CDR3, the DNA is TGTGCCAGCAGCTTAGATGGTGGGACCCAGTACTTC. This sequence encodes CASSLDGGTQYF. The whole variable domain, filled in from reference TRBV7-3 and TRBJ2-5, reads GAGVSQTPSNKVTEKGKYVELRCDPISGHTALYWYRQSLGQGPEFLIYFQGTGAADDSGLPNDRFFAVRPEGSVSTLKIQRTERGDSAVYLCASSLDGGTQYFGPGTRLLVL.

The V call is TRBV20-1, the J call TRBJ1-2, with 8 bases fitting TRBD1. The CDR3 consists of 13 residues. Germline CDR1 DFQATT, CDR2 SNEGSKA (reference sequence). V lost 3 bases and J lost 7; bases outside the gene matches: 7. For the CDR3, the DNA is TGCAGTGCTAGCATGGACAGGGAAGGTGGCTACACCTTC. It specifies CSASMDREGGYTF.

This clonotype was recorded only once. The V gene is TRBV25-1, the J gene TRBJ2-5; tentatively, D is TRBD2 (6 bases). Germline CDR1 reads MGHDK; CDR2 reads SYGVNS. V lost 6 bases and J lost 6, with 8 bases in between. This CDR3 has 11 residues. The CDR3 sequence is CASSGGKTQYF. For the CDR3, the DNA is TGTGCCAGCAGCGGCGGGAAGACCCAGTACTTC.